This TCR beta chain was captured in a study of shared clonotypes between healthy human individuals. Overall study context: Donors were a couple of women and a few men aged 18 to 49.

With 2 bases clipped from V and 3 bases from J, the junction kept 5 bases outside the gene matches. This CDR3 has 15 residues. The V gene's germline CDR1 is MNHEY and CDR2 SMNVEV (reference sequence). TCRdb's copy holds only in-frame clones and misses some; the assay was immunoSEQ multiplex PCR. The sample includes under 1,100,000 clones, around 75% of them seen just once. The rearrangement uses TRBV27 and TRBJ2-3, with 7 bases lining up with TRBD2. The receptor's source is a man in his late teens or twenties in good health. The sample comprised memory CD4+ T cells sorted from blood. Indicated subset: CD45RA-negative fraction. CDR3 protein: CASSLGGRGTDTQYF. The DNA of the CDR3 is TGTGCCAGCAGTTTAGGCGGGAGAGGTACAGATACGCAGTATTTT.